A selection of T cell receptor beta chains follows, all from one sample in a study of glioma-infiltrating T cells. TCRdb reprocessed the multiplex PCR reads with MiXCR, giving one entry per CDR3 protein. The sample carries under 150,000 distinct CDR3 sequences, 20% to 25% recorded once. The sequenced material came from glioma tissue, nonneoplastic brain tissue, or PBMCs (not recorded which). These receptors were collected from a human donor with low-grade glioma or glioblastoma, undergoing nonglioma brain surgery, or in good health (not recorded which). CDR3s include the opening cysteine and the closing phenylalanine or tryptophan. Fields, in order: V gene, D gene, J gene, clone size, CDR3 protein. The D gene is left open where the match is weak. Where a row states a size, it is once, few, many or the class of an expanded clone; other rows omit it.

v_call: TRBV6-1; d_call: TRBD2; j_call: TRBJ2-1; clone_size: NA; cdr3_aa: CASSFGLAGGSSYNEQFF
v_call: TRBV7-9; d_call: TRBD1; j_call: TRBJ1-1; clone_size: many; cdr3_aa: CASSLTGGNTEAFF
v_call: TRBV7-2; d_call: TRBD1; j_call: TRBJ1-5; clone_size: NA; cdr3_aa: CASSYSTGWFNQPQHF
v_call: TRBV19; d_call: NA; j_call: TRBJ2-3; clone_size: NA; cdr3_aa: CASRQKGGGSTDTQYF
v_call: TRBV7-9; d_call: NA; j_call: TRBJ2-3; clone_size: NA; cdr3_aa: CASSLALTDTQYF
v_call: TRBV15; d_call: NA; j_call: TRBJ1-1; clone_size: many; cdr3_aa: CATSRSPVRGSTEAFF
v_call: TRBV5-1; d_call: NA; j_call: TRBJ1-1; clone_size: NA; cdr3_aa: CASSLRPVNTEAFF
v_call: TRBV2; d_call: NA; j_call: TRBJ2-1; clone_size: few; cdr3_aa: CASSRGRLNEQFF
v_call: TRBV27; d_call: NA; j_call: TRBJ2-6; clone_size: few; cdr3_aa: CASGRPRFGANVLTF
v_call: TRBV28; d_call: TRBD2; j_call: TRBJ2-1; clone_size: NA; cdr3_aa: CASRVGGQRGSNEQFF
v_call: TRBV18; d_call: NA; j_call: TRBJ1-6; clone_size: NA; cdr3_aa: CASSPPGRSYNSPLHF
v_call: TRBV7-2; d_call: NA; j_call: TRBJ2-3; clone_size: many; cdr3_aa: CASSLGATDTQYF
v_call: TRBV7-9; d_call: NA; j_call: TRBJ2-5; clone_size: NA; cdr3_aa: CASSAGGASRRLQETQYF
v_call: TRBV29-1; d_call: NA; j_call: TRBJ1-2; clone_size: NA; cdr3_aa: CSVKGDITNYGYTF
v_call: TRBV2; d_call: NA; j_call: TRBJ1-3; clone_size: NA; cdr3_aa: CASTLGGNGNTIYF
v_call: TRBV7-2; d_call: NA; j_call: TRBJ1-1; clone_size: few; cdr3_aa: CASSLGFGLNTEAFF
v_call: TRBV5-1; d_call: NA; j_call: TRBJ2-3; clone_size: NA; cdr3_aa: CASSGLDTQYF
v_call: TRBV28; d_call: TRBD1; j_call: TRBJ1-2; clone_size: few; cdr3_aa: CASSPRQGKENYGYTF
v_call: TRBV7-2; d_call: NA; j_call: TRBJ1-1; clone_size: NA; cdr3_aa: CASSFQELHTEASF
v_call: TRBV24-1; d_call: TRBD2; j_call: TRBJ2-5; clone_size: few; cdr3_aa: CATSDLTTSEETQYF
v_call: TRBV4-1; d_call: NA; j_call: TRBJ1-2; clone_size: few; cdr3_aa: CASSQSTVGYTF
v_call: TRBV6-1; d_call: NA; j_call: TRBJ1-1; clone_size: few; cdr3_aa: CASSQRGGTEAFF
v_call: TRBV7-2; d_call: NA; j_call: TRBJ1-1; clone_size: few; cdr3_aa: CASSFFGMNTEAFF
v_call: TRBV6-5; d_call: TRBD2; j_call: TRBJ2-6; clone_size: NA; cdr3_aa: CAGSYRTSAGANVLTF
v_call: TRBV28; d_call: TRBD2; j_call: TRBJ2-1; clone_size: few; cdr3_aa: CAGQSPGGSSYNEQFF
v_call: TRBV5-1; d_call: TRBD2; j_call: TRBJ2-1; clone_size: few; cdr3_aa: CASSLGAGEYNEQFF
v_call: TRBV19; d_call: NA; j_call: TRBJ1-2; clone_size: NA; cdr3_aa: CASLTSGTYNYGYTF